This T cell receptor beta chain derives from a study of PD-L1 blockade in urothelial cancer. Study context: Around 2014, patients got going on atezolizumab, taking 1,200 mg intravenously every 3 weeks. Samples came from 3 weeks, at the second dose, and 6 weeks into treatment. A median approximately 150,000 T cells were found in blood samples.

TCRdb's table, derived via immunoSEQ multiplex PCR, lists solely in-frame clones and lacks some. The sample has approximately 80,000 clones, roughly 82% seen once; the top ten hold 8% to 10%. All patients carried locally advanced or metastatic urothelial carcinoma. Germline-derived CDR1 and CDR2 are MGHDK and SYGVNS. The junction had 6 bases not matched to a gene; V was cut back by 4 bases and J by 1 base. CDR3 length equals 16 residues. This TCR was recovered from a man aged 65-85 years with urothelial cancer. Sequencing used PBMCs, obtained around atezolizumab (anti-PD-L1) treatment. The chain combines TRBV25-1 with TRBJ2-3, with TRBD1 identical over 9 bases. Here the CDR3 reads CASSALQGAGTDTQYF. In DNA form, the CDR3 reads TGTGCCAGCAGTGCCCTACAGGGGGCAGGCACAGATACGCAGTATTTT.